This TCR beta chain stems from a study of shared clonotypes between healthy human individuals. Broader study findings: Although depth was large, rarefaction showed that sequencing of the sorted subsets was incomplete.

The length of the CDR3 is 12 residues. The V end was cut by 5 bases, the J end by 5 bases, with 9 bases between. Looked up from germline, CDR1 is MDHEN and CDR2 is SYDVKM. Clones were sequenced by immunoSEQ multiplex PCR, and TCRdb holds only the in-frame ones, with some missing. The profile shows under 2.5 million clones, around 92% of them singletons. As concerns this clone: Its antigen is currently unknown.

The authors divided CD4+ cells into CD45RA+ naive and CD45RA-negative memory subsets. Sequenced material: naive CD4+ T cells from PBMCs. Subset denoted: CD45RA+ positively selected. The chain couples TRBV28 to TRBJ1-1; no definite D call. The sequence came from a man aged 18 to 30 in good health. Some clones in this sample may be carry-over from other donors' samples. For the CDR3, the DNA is TGTGCCAGCAGTGTTTTTTGGACTGAAGCTTTCTTT. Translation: CASSVFWTEAFF.